What follows describes a single T cell receptor beta chain. Its cognate antigen has yet to be identified. No much larger clone exists at a distance of one base, and base qualities are not known. Reading from cysteine to phenylalanine, the CDR3 counts 16 amino acids. The kept DNA is CDR3 alone, 48 bases in frame from the first base. V is trimmed back by 6 bases and J by 2 bases, and the junction contains 13 bases that no gene match accounts for. CDR1 and CDR2 are drawn from the germline V gene: MNHNS, SASEGT. The data stem from a study of naive and memory T cell subsets (dated by TCRdb to about 2017). Regarding the research as a whole: The study applied an open-source, UMI-based TCR alpha and beta sequencing pipeline to sorted naive and memory peripheral blood T cell subsets. Complete agreement was observed between the functional CMV T cell responses and the IgG serology results. RNA was DNase-treated and reverse transcribed with TCR constant-region primers, mostly using SuperScript III. The investigation overall reported the following: A few larger clonotypes were present in naive repertoires, particularly the CD8 repertoires, and these clonotypes were possibly memory cells re-expressing CD45RA. No ground truth was available to validate the repertoire findings for the naive and memory subsets. In both CD4 and CD8 cells, going from naive through CM, EM and EMRA, the Gini index went up while Shannon and inverse Simpson diversity went down. A clonotype was defined as a single alpha or beta chain sequence rather than as a paired alpha/beta receptor. RNA-based TCR counts may be influenced by expression changes linked to T cell activation and differentiation. After error correction, only a single occurrence was seen for over 95% of naive TCR sequences, so much steeper abundance distributions were produced than in memory subsets. TCR abundance followed a power law whose exponent differed between naive and memory subsets but was consistent across the three individuals.

The method was UMI-ligation and nested PCR. An equimolar mix of two oligonucleotides covering both TRBC1 and TRBC2 was used as the beta constant-region primer. T4 RNA ligase 1 ligated a single-stranded oligonucleotide carrying the SP2 primer and a 12-nucleotide UMI to the cDNA 3' end. Four rounds of PCR were used to amplify ligated cDNA, with nested alpha and beta constant-region primers being used together with the SP2 primer. The ligation reaction was kept at 16 degrees C for roughly 18-24 hours. PCR2 was usually performed as a SYBR Green qPCR and halted at a preset threshold so that over-amplification would not occur. Every purification after the first one was done using Agencourt AMPure XP magnetic beads. Library quantification was done by Qubit, followed by a TapeStation check on which the main peak was expected at around 650 bp. Pooled libraries were sequenced on an Illumina MiSeq using v2 2x251 paired-end kits, and typically roughly 0.85-2.2 million reads were obtained per sample. Libraries were pooled at around 3.8 nM per sample, and about 4.5-7% PhiX was added to improve cluster recognition. The study's processing was this. Decombinator assigned V and J genes to Demultiplexor-processed FASTQ reads by tag matching, allowing a single base-pair mismatch. Collapsinator used UMIs to correct both sequencing errors and frequency errors arising from PCR heterogeneity. CDR3Translator translated TCRs and extracted CDR3s from the conserved cysteine to the FGXG phenylalanine, flagging non-productive sequences. Gini, Shannon entropy and inverse Simpson indices were calculated on repertoires subsampled to equal numbers of UMI-defined TCRs. Within the linear range, a power law was fitted by maximum likelihood to the distributions of clonotype abundance. For one naive CD8 sample, the pipeline and MIGEC produced similar UMI counts, unique TCR numbers and clonal distributions. In one analysis, naive TCRs also found in any memory subset of the same donor were removed from the naive repertoire. The repertoires were searched for approximately 7,000 CMV-associated CDR3 sequences that had been compiled from VDJdb and a published dataset. TCRdb reprocessed the public reads (quality trimming at Q25 with fastp, clone calling with MiXCR) and kept in-frame beta chains. Entries are consolidated by CDR3 protein sequence, retaining the most common genes and DNA. What appears here as the V and J calls and clone size reflects TCRdb's work, not the paper's. This sample is represented by 140,000 to 150,000 distinct CDR3 sequences; 17% of them were singletons. Roughly 0.14% of the sample lies in the top ten.

From the second PCR step on, the TCR alpha and beta chain libraries were amplified in separate reactions. CMV status of each donor was established by measuring IFNgamma production from CD4+ T cells after fresh PBMCs were stimulated overnight with CMV viral lysate. Using Miltenyi beads, CD4 T cells were first positively selected, and CD8 T cells were then positively selected from the CD4-negative fraction. After staining for CD3, CD4, CD8, CD45RA, CD27 and a live/dead dye, cells were sorted on a BD Aria II into four subsets based on CD45RA and CD27. Blood was obtained from three healthy volunteers, and the blood from each volunteer was fractionated into CD4 and CD8 T cells and subsequently into four differentiation subsets. Roughly 120 ml of peripheral blood was collected from each donor, and PBMC were isolated from the blood using Ficoll-Paque PLUS density-gradient centrifugation. Sorted cells were lysed in RLT buffer, after which RNA was extracted using a Qiagen RNeasy kit and stored at -80 degrees C.

Sequencing was performed on naive CD4+ T cells from blood. This specimen's cell subset or site label, interpreted: naive T cells, CD45RA high CD27+. The sequence links TRBV6-1 to TRBJ2-7, and TRBD1 matches 7 of the central bases. The clonotype was recovered from a human donor in good health. The CDR3 protein sequence reads: CASSYTAGTVTYEQYF. Read as DNA, the sequence is TGTGCCAGCAGCTATACCGCCGGGACAGTAACCTACGAGCAGTACTTC.